This TCR beta chain comes out of a study of T cells in Graves' hyperthyroidism and ophthalmopathy. The germline V and J ends were trimmed by 11 bases and 4 bases, with 10 bases remaining between them. Per the germline V gene, CDR1 is SGHTA and CDR2 is FQGNSA. This CDR3 comprises 11 residues. A remark on this clonotype: As yet, its antigen is unknown.

Study observations and caveats: Using 13 V-J features, a model discriminated ophthalmopathy from stable hyperthyroidism. The model's output predicted ophthalmopathy at a median of approximately 6.5 months prior to onset. Most thyroid clonotypes with frequency above 0.001 were detected in blood.

It was RNA transcripts that yielded the amplified TCR beta CDR3 regions. During a first-round RT-PCR of the TCR CDR3, the HTBI primer set was used. TCRdb reprocessed the multiplex PCR reads via MiXCR and lists one record per CDR3 protein. The table includes hundreds of thousands of distinct CDR3 sequences, under 45% detected once. PBMCs were sourced from roughly 9.3 ml fresh peripheral blood. The sequencing sample was made of blood. The clonotype comes from a woman aged 35 to 49 with Graves' hyperthyroidism. The rearrangement links TRBV7-2 to TRBJ2-3; D is uncertain. The CDR3 DNA is TGTGCCGCACTCGGCCCAGATACGCAGTATTTT. Translation gives CAALGPDTQYF. Full variable domain (remainder filled in from reference TRBV7-2 and TRBJ2-3): GAGVSQSPSNKVTEKGKDVELRCDPISGHTALYWYRQSLGQGLEFLIYFQGNSAPDKSGLPSDRFSAERTGGSVSTLTIQRTQQEDSAVYLCAALGPDTQYFGPGTRLTVL.